This TCR beta chain was recorded in a study of cytomegalovirus exposure and HLA in healthy donors (dated by TCRdb to the late 2010s). Background for the entire study: According to an earlier analysis of 450 to 650 of the donors, about 179 million T cells yielded 100 million or so unique TCR beta sequences and around 280 Gb of sequence data. About 280 gigabases of sequencing data and 91 million or so unique TCR sequences made up an early release that covered roughly 670 HLA-typed donors. The genetic ancestry cluster associated with self-reported Caucasian donors included 81% of the roughly 400 genotyped donors. The study was designed to test whether signatures of past pathogen exposure could be identified by cataloging public T cell receptors. The T cell repertoires of some 670 subjects were profiled by immunosequencing and related to cytomegalovirus serostatus. In addition to the first cohort of about 650 subjects, a separate validation cohort of 120 different subjects was used. To predict cytomegalovirus infection status, the study brought together high-throughput TCR immunosequencing, statistical association of individual TCRs with disease status, and machine learning. A later analysis re-examined previously published TCR beta repertoires from several hundred donors and added high-resolution HLA genotyping to investigate patterns of TCR occurrence. Rather than using new phenotypic data, the later analysis identified candidate immune exposures from TCR beta sequences and from how often those sequences occurred across donors. To decide whether each TCR beta V gene segment behaved as functional or pseudogenic, an earlier analysis of fewer than 750 of the donors relied on high-throughput TCR beta sequencing. Donor age, sex, ethnicity and CMV serostatus were compiled alongside the repertoire data. A later genetic analysis took genome-wide SNP genotypes for about 55% of the roughly 700 donors and used that subset as a discovery cohort. All discovery cohort repertoires had been generated using a single sequencing platform. HLA typing included class I and class II loci at four-digit resolution. The number of typed donors differed by locus: 629-630 for A, B, C, DRB1 and DQB1; approximately 520 for DQA1; 600 to 610 for DPA1; and some 470 for DPB1. Roughly five DR-DQ haplotypes were treated as single units for association and clustering because of strong linkage in the cohort. Among under 450 genotyped donors of the cohort, an average of approximately 240,000 unique TCR beta nucleotide sequences were sequenced per donor, roughly 20% of them non-productive. The paper as a whole reports these results and caveats: Specific HLA alleles were associated with 15,000 to 20,000 TCR beta sequences at a false discovery rate of 0.05 in a later analysis. It was suggested by the authors that the approach could potentially be generalized to other disease states and immunological phenotypes. V-gene and J-gene trimming of TCR beta chains was associated with a missense DCLRE1C variant in a later genetic analysis, and the association was replicated in an independent cohort. Several of the top co-occurrence clusters appeared to be linked to parvovirus B19, influenza, CMV and Epstein-Barr virus, according to a later analysis. In a later analysis, the rate of TCR association differed among HLA loci, with DRB1 alleles having the most associated TCRs and HLA-C alleles having the fewest. Compared with equally common non-associated chains, HLA-associated TCR beta chains in a later analysis were more clonally expanded and had lower generation probabilities. The 87-base-pair reads could not distinguish some IMGT-functional V segments, including TRBV6-2 and TRBV6-3, so those segments were excluded. A total of around 150 TCR beta chains were listed by the study as associated with cytomegalovirus. Sequencing depth was assumed to be roughly uniform across donors in the presence/absence analyses, though that assumption may not hold. Because counts were too low, 15 to 20 rarely observed V segments, including chromosome 9 orphons, were left out of the earlier analysis of approximately 580 of the donors. A further reported finding was that TCR beta sequences accurately predicted the HLA-A and HLA-B alleles for most subjects in the first cohort. In an earlier analysis of around 600 of the donors, most TCR beta V segments were observed in productive rearrangements about 87% or about 30% of the time, broadly matching IMGT annotations. Because HLA typing was unavailable for some donors at each locus, only the typed subset was used in association tests. In a later genetic analysis, fewer N-insertions in productive TCRs were reported among donors in an Asian-associated ancestry cluster than the approximately 630-donor mean. For the cohort, immune exposure information was limited to CMV serostatus. Only TCR beta chains were sequenced in this cohort, and the absence of alpha or paired-chain data limited detectable features. A cluster of highly shared sequence variants was judged likely to be a technical artifact of the sequencing pipeline. Most CMV-associated TCR beta chains appeared to be HLA-restricted in a later analysis, and the HLA associations seemed to be driven largely by CMV exposure. In vitro tests confirmed that a few of the cytomegalovirus-associated TCR beta chains recognize cytomegalovirus antigens. Most TCR sequences were observed very rarely across donors, whereas some public TCRs were present in many individuals. When HLA alleles, especially DR and DQ, strongly co-occurred, TCR associations were difficult to assign to individual alleles. Cytomegalovirus status was reported to be diagnosed by the classifier with high specificity and sensitivity in both the original and validation cohorts. Correlated functional status among segregating V segments might be attributable to linkage disequilibrium, but an unknown experimental factor could not be ruled out.

In total, approximately 700 healthy bone marrow donors made up the cohort. At the time of sampling, all cohort members were nominally healthy, though unrecorded immune exposures were likely present. The donor tested CMV seropositive and was one of the 289 seropositive cohort members. Every donor gave a peripheral blood sample, and the peripheral blood mononuclear cells from that sample were used for TCR beta sequencing. Genomic DNA extraction from the blood cell samples was performed with the Qiagen DNeasy Blood Extraction Kit. Library construction relied on the immunoSEQ multiplex PCR assay. A mixture of 60 forward primers for TCR Vbeta segments and 13 reverse primers for TCR Jbeta segments was used in the multiplex PCR. The CDR3 region of rearranged TCR beta genes was amplified from genomic DNA with a multiplex PCR assay. The Illumina HiSeq System was used to sequence the amplified TCR beta libraries as 87-base-pair reads. The original methods were these. In a later analysis, some 80 million unique TCR beta chains were counted across the roughly 670 repertoires, and about 9.9 million of these chains were shared by at least two donors. Raw reads were error-corrected and collapsed into unique sequences by a nearest-neighbor algorithm in which closely related sequences were merged to remove PCR and sequencing errors. Alignment of CDR3 sequences to IMGT reference sequences was used to assign V, D and J gene segments. Each retained sequence needed at least a six-nucleotide match to both a V gene segment and a J gene segment. A rearrangement was called productive if the CDR3 had no stop codons and remained in frame with V and J, and every other rearrangement was called non-productive. CDR3 was defined by IMGT convention, running from the second conserved V-encoded cysteine to the conserved J-encoded phenylalanine. In an earlier analysis of around 600 of the donors, sequences lacking an unambiguous match to a single V gene segment were excluded. An earlier analysis of about 590 of the donors classified V segments as functional when productive rearrangements were above 56.7% and as segregating when the standard deviation between donors was above 5%. A statistical classification framework was developed to diagnose cytomegalovirus status using the catalog of TCR beta chain sequences. In a later analysis, V and J genes were assigned by comparing TCR nucleotide sequences against IMGT/GENE-DB human TR gene sequences. A later analysis assigned CDR3 sequences and most-parsimonious VDJ recombination scenarios with the TCRdist pipeline. In a later analysis, each TCR beta chain was defined by its CDR3 amino acid sequence together with its V-gene family, and reads without a unique V-gene family were excluded. In a later analysis, around 600 highly shared, low-generation-probability nucleotide sequences were removed to address suspected cross-contamination and a sequencing artifact. A later analysis calculated a clonal expansion index for each public chain from normalized within-repertoire ranks of inferred template counts. In a later analysis, generation probabilities were computed with a VDJ recombination model fitted to out-of-frame rearrangements, and the resulting probabilities were checked against IGoR. In a later analysis, TCR-TCR, TCR-HLA and TCR-CMV co-occurrence was scored with hypergeometric tests, and a repertoire-size bias correction was applied to TCR pairs. In a later analysis, false discovery rates were estimated by permuting HLA or CMV assignments 20 times. In a later analysis, co-occurring TCRs were grouped using DBSCAN, and TCRdist sequence similarity was added for clustering within HLA-allele-positive subsets. For co-occurrence clustering, repertoires with fewer than 30,000 or more than 120,000 public chains were excluded, along with roughly 5 repertoires with anomalous nucleotide sharing. The source is immuneACCESS, and TCRdb retained only in-frame sequences with V and J called. Part of the clones is not carried over; for the studies checked, unresolved V genes explain less than half of this, and the remainder is unexplained. V, J and clone size are taken as reported in that table, and D and trimming were inferred from the DNA itself. This sample comprises around 100,000 clones, around 81% of them detected only once. The leading ten clones occupy approximately 4% of the sample.

Of note for this clone: It has no known antigen specificity. The input lacks base qualities; no much larger clone sits a single base away.

Its CDR3 holds 12 amino acids, cysteine through phenylalanine. The CDR3 DNA has 36 bases and is translated from base 1. From a lookup of the germline V gene, CDR1 and CDR2 are SGHTA and FQGNSA. The V end gives up 1 base and the J end 12 bases, leaving 3 bases in the junction not matched to a gene. The chain was built from TRBV7-2 and TRBJ2-7; 10 bases in the middle match TRBD2. The source of this sequence is a woman aged 70-85 years in good health and CMV-seropositive. The sample was PBMCs. CDR3 loop: CASSLDSGRTYF. The DNA is TGTGCCAGCAGCTTAGATAGCGGGAGGACGTACTTC.